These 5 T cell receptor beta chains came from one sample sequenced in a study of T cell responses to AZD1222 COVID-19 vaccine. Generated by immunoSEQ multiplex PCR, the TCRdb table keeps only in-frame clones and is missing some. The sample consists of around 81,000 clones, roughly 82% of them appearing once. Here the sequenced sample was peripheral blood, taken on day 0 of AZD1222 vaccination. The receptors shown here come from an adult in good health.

The CDR3 sequence: CASSLTGGNSGNTIYF. The CDR3 DNA sequence: TGTGCCAGCAGCTTAACTGGCGGCAACTCTGGAAACACCATATATTTT. The rearrangement joins TRBV7-3 to TRBJ1-3; no reliable D call. Trimming pared 0 bases from V and 0 bases from J, leaving 9 bases between. Looked up from germline, CDR1 is SGHTA and CDR2 is FQGTGA. The CDR3 is 16 amino acids.

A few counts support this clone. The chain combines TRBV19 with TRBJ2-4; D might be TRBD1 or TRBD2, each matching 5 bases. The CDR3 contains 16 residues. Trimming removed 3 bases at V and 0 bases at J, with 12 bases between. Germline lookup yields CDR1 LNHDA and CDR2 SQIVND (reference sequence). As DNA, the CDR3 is TGTGCCAGTAGTATGGGGACCGACTTAGCCAAAAACATTCAGTACTTC. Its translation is CASSMGTDLAKNIQYF.

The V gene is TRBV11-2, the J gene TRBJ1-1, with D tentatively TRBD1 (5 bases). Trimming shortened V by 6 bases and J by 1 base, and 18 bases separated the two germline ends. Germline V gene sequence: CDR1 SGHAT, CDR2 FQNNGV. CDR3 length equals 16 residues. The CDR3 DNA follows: TGTGCCAGCAGGTCCATACTTCAGGGTTCGAACACTGAAGCTTTCTTT. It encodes CASRSILQGSNTEAFF.

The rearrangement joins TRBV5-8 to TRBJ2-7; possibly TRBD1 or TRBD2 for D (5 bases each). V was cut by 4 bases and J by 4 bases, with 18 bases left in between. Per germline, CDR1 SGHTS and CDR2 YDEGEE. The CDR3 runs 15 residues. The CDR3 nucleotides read TGTGCCAGCAGCCCACTGGGACGGCCACTTTACGAGCAGTACTTC. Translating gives CASSPLGRPLYEQYF.

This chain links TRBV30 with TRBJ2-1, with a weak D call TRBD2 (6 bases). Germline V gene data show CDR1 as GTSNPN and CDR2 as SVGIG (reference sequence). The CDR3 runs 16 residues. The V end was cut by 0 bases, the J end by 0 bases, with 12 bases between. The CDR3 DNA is TGTGCCTGGAGTGTAGGTCGGGGGAGCTCCTACAATGAGCAGTTCTTC. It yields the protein CAWSVGRGSSYNEQFF.